This TCR beta chain was recovered during a study of blood T cell repertoires in COVID-19 (TCRdb year 2020). Looking at the study overall: Samples covering the acute and convalescent phases of COVID-19 were provided by collaborators in the United States, Italy and Spain. Subjects who had been exposed to COVID-19, were actively infected with it, or had recovered from it provided the deeply sampled blood TCRbeta repertoires that made up the dataset. The repertoires were released in a freely available public database meant as a resource for research on the immune response to SARS-CoV-2. The material from the prospective study consisted of cDNA or gDNA derived from T cells, B-cell-depleted T cells, or PBMCs. Samples came from the ongoing ImmuneRACE study (first 160 participants) plus 1,254 subjects from 6 global collaborators. Where available, HLA class I and class II types were taken from metadata supplied by the sample provider and were not determined by assay-based typing. Sample metadata almost always included a de-identified subject ID, COVID-19 status, age in years and sex.

On this clone: Its binding antigen is unknown. No much larger clonotype is one base removed from it; base qualities were not supplied.

Whole blood was collected in K2EDTA tubes by collaborating institutions according to the institutions' own protocols. For TCRbeta analysis, collaborator samples were shipped as frozen whole blood, as isolated PBMCs, or as DNA extracted from either sample type. The paper as a whole reports these results and caveats: The quantity of clinical and demographic metadata differed by source and by participant and was supplied without curation.

TCRbeta CDR3 regions were amplified from genomic DNA using the immunoSEQ Assay, a bias-controlled multiplex PCR. The original methods were these. The number of nucleated cells in each sample was estimated by amplification of reference gene primers within the assay. To quantify the absolute abundance of each unique TCRbeta CDR3 rearrangement, sequence reads were collapsed and filtered. Productive Simpson clonality was computed per sample as the square root of Simpson's diversity index over productive rearrangements. As stored in TCRdb, this immuneACCESS dataset retains in-frame rearrangements with V and J assigned. A fraction of the clones does not appear; measured against another copy, unresolved V genes explain less than half of the discrepancy, and the remainder lacks a known reason. That table gives V, J and clone size, and the DNA gave D and trimming. This sample comprises tens of thousands of clones, roughly 83% of them detected only once. Of the sample, 24% falls within the top ten clones.

The germline V gene gives CDR1 as SGHTA and CDR2 as FQGNSA. V is trimmed back by 1 base and J by 7 bases, and the junction contains 9 bases that no gene match accounts for. Including cysteine and phenylalanine, the CDR3 has 16 amino acids. The sequence is cut down to CDR3 DNA, 48 bases in frame from base 1. This receptor was taken from a human donor in a cohort sampled during active COVID-19. Sequenced: peripheral blood. This sequence uses TRBV7-2 and TRBJ2-7; a stretch of 11 junction bases matches TRBD1. DNA sequence: TGTGCCAGCAGCTTAGTGCCAGGACAGGGGGCTGGGGAGCAGTACTTC. Protein translation: CASSLVPGQGAGEQYF. Full variable domain (CDR3 extended with the reference TRBV7-2 and TRBJ2-7 proteins): GAGVSQSPSNKVTEKGKDVELRCDPISGHTALYWYRQSLGQGLEFLIYFQGNSAPDKSGLPSDRFSAERTGGSVSTLTIQRTQQEDSAVYLCASSLVPGQGAGEQYFGPGTRLTVT.